This paragraph reports one T cell receptor (beta chain). These data belong to a study of blood T cell repertoires in COVID-19. Overall study context: Whether acute or convalescent, the COVID-19 samples came from the United States, Italy and Spain.

As handled by the study authors: Reference gene primer amplification yielded estimated nucleated cell counts. Assay used: immunoSEQ multiplex PCR; TCRdb lists only in-frame clones, some missing. That table supplies the V and J calls and clone size; D and trimming were determined from the DNA. This table holds some 130,000 clones, 55% to 75% found once. Per the germline V gene, CDR1 is MNHNS and CDR2 is SASEGT. Trimming took 0 bases from V and 5 from J, leaving 13 bases between them. The CDR3 spans 15 residues. The chain recombines TRBV6-1 with TRBJ2-5, with unresolved D. The sequence was obtained from a woman in her 70s with acute or convalescent COVID-19. Sample: peripheral blood. The CDR3, as DNA: TGTGCCAGCAGTGAAGCGTTGGCTAGTTGGGAGACCCAGTACTTC. Protein sequence: CASSEALASWETQYF.